This T cell receptor beta chain is drawn from a study of T cell repertoires in cytomegalovirus infection (dated by TCRdb to the late 2010s). For the study in its entirety: The peptide stimulations were aimed at well-studied HLA-B-restricted epitopes as well as recently identified HLA-C-restricted CMV epitopes, whose presentation resists viral immunomodulation. Because public TCR beta signatures pointed to carriage of CMV infection together with the matching HLA type, the HLA type of each donor mattered for the analysis. Beyond this particular receptor, the publication reports: In the ex vivo response, HLA-C-restricted CMV-specific TCR beta clonotypes were dominant, and in two of eight donors the single most frequent clonotype came from this HLA-C-restricted group. Cumulative frequency of public TCR beta family members discriminated carriers of CMV infection plus the relevant HLA type in this cohort and an independent approximately 370-donor cohort.

The treatment or condition tag for this specimen amounts to: in vitro stimulation with specific CMV peptide epitopes to enrich CMV-specific T cells. TCRdb records Illumina HiSeq 1500 as the sequencer. TCRdb cleaned the public reads at Q25 with fastp, built clones with MiXCR and kept in-frame beta chains. Each CDR3 protein gets just one entry, which takes the most common genes and DNA from the rows behind it. This sample gives 350,000 to 400,000 distinct CDR3 sequences in total; just under 35% of them show up just once. The ten largest make up 13% of the sample. Remarks on this clonotype: Its antigen specificity is not known. No base quality information exists; no much larger clone differs at one position.

As encoded in the germline V gene (reference sequence), CDR1 is DFQATT while CDR2 is SNEGSKA. V drops 0 bases and J drops 4 bases, leaving 20 bases in between. Inclusive of the bounding cysteine and phenylalanine, the CDR3 is 17 residues long. The sequence is cut down to CDR3 DNA, 51 bases in frame from base 1. The sequence joins TRBV20-1 to TRBJ2-3; the D call is tentative, TRBD1 or TRBD2, as each matches 5 bases. This TCR was recovered from a human donor in good health (CMV status not recorded). Some clones in this sample may be carry-over from other donors' samples. Source: cultured PBMCs, taken from culture after CMV antigen stimulation. The DNA reads TGCAGTGCTAGAGATCCCTTTAAAGTTAGAGGGGCAGATACGCAGTATTTT. Translated, this is CSARDPFKVRGADTQYF.